This entry lists 29 T cell receptor beta chains sequenced from one sample in a study of brain metastases from non-small cell lung cancer. The data were produced by immunoSEQ multiplex PCR, yet TCRdb's version contains in-frame clones alone and is incomplete. The profile shows over 12,000 clones, roughly four fifths of them singletons. The sequencing sample was made of primary lung tumor tissue. Source of these receptors: a donor older than 35 with non-small cell lung cancer.

V and J are TRBV6-5 and TRBJ2-1, with TRBD2 identical over 12 bases. The germline gives CDR1 MNHEY, CDR2 SVGAGI. The CDR3 has 16 amino acids. The junction had 6 bases not matched to a gene; V was cut back by 2 bases and J by 7 bases. The CDR3 sequence: CASSYTGLAGSNEQFF. The DNA of the CDR3 is TGTGCCAGCAGTTACACCGGACTAGCGGGGAGTAATGAGCAGTTCTTC.

The rearrangement links TRBV11-3 to TRBJ2-2; 7 bases match TRBD1. Germline V CDR1 and CDR2: SGHNT, YENEEA. The CDR3 is 15 amino acids. V lost 7 bases to trimming and J lost 1 base; unmatched junction nucleotides: 6. The CDR3 protein is CASKTGYGNTGELFF. CDR3 nucleotide sequence: TGTGCCAGCAAGACAGGGTACGGGAACACCGGGGAGCTGTTTTTT.

This clone was seen a few times. V and J are TRBV29-1 and TRBJ1-1; D gene ambiguous. The length of the CDR3 is 13 residues. Germline-derived CDR1 and CDR2 are SQVTM and ANQGSEA. Trimming left V 0 bases short and J 5 bases short, with 10 bases between. The chain's CDR3 is CSVEDRRRTEAFF. In nucleotides, the CDR3 is TGCAGCGTTGAAGACAGGAGGCGGACTGAAGCTTTCTTT.

The rearrangement joins TRBV19 to TRBJ2-3; D is ambiguous. Germline V gene data show CDR1 as LNHDA and CDR2 as SQIVND (reference sequence). Trimming pared 6 bases from V and 0 bases from J, leaving 13 bases between. CDR3 length: 15 amino acids. The CDR3 sequence: CASRGSSSSTDTQYF. For the CDR3, the DNA is TGTGCCAGTAGAGGAAGTTCTTCTAGCACAGATACGCAGTATTTT. Full variable domain (rest looked up from reference TRBV19 and TRBJ2-3): DGGITQSPKYLFRKEGQNVTLSCEQNLNHDAMYWYRQDPGQGLRLIYYSQIVNDFQKGDIAEGYSVSREKKESFPLTVTSAQKNPTAFYLCASRGSSSSTDTQYFGPGTRLTVL.

V and J are TRBV18 and TRBJ1-1; D perhaps matches TRBD1 (5 bases). CDR1 and CDR2 from the germline V gene are KGHSH and LQKENI. The V and J ends lost 3 bases and 5 bases respectively, with 10 bases between them. This CDR3 region has 13 residues. CDR3: CASSPQGGTEAFF. The CDR3, as DNA: TGTGCCAGCTCACCCCAGGGCGGGACTGAAGCTTTCTTT.

V gene TRBV6-5 combines with J gene TRBJ2-5, with D perhaps being TRBD1 or TRBD2 (5 bases each). Germline CDR1 MNHEY, CDR2 SVGAGI. The CDR3 totals 14 residues. V gave up 7 bases and J gave up 4 bases, with 16 bases separating them. CDR3 coding DNA: TGTGCCAGCAAGGGGAGAGGGGCTTCAGAGACCCAGTACTTC. This codes for CASKGRGASETQYF.

The rearrangement uses TRBV5-4 and TRBJ1-4, with D possibly TRBD1 on 5 matching bases. CDR1 and CDR2 from the germline V gene are SGHNT and YYREEE (reference sequence). V lost 0 bases and J lost 10, with 10 bases in between. There are 13 residues in the CDR3. This CDR3 reads CASSLVTGRKLFF. The CDR3 region has the DNA TGTGCCAGCAGCTTGGTGACGGGGCGAAAACTGTTTTTT.

This sequence joins TRBV5-1 and TRBJ2-2, with a weak D call TRBD2 (6 bases). This CDR3 is 16 amino acids long. The V end was cut by 0 bases, the J end by 6 bases, with 15 bases between. Germline V gives CDR1 SGHRS, CDR2 YFSETQ. CDR3 sequence reads: CASSLAGGEGAGELFF. The CDR3 DNA reads TGCGCCAGCAGCTTGGCCGGCGGGGAAGGGGCCGGGGAGCTGTTTTTT.

The chain combines TRBV10-3 with TRBJ1-1; 7 bases agree with TRBD1. Germline V lookup: CDR1 ENHRY, CDR2 SYGVKD. With 4 bases clipped from V and 1 base from J, the junction kept 3 bases outside the gene matches. CDR3 length: 14 residues. CDR3 sequence: CAISAGGGNTEAFF. DNA of the CDR3: TGTGCCATCAGTGCAGGGGGTGGGAACACTGAAGCTTTCTTT.

V usage is TRBV5-5 and J usage is TRBJ2-4; D call uncertain. Per the germline V gene, CDR1 is SGHKS and CDR2 is YYEKEE (reference sequence). The CDR3 covers 14 residues. V was shortened by 0 bases and J by 0 bases, with 4 bases between the two germline ends. CDR3 coding DNA: TGTGCCAGCAGCTTGGGGCTAGCCAAAAACATTCAGTACTTC. Translation gives CASSLGLAKNIQYF.

The J gene is TRBJ1-1, the V gene TRBV5-6; D unresolved. The V and J ends lost 2 bases and 2 bases respectively, with 13 bases between them. The CDR3 runs 15 residues. Germline CDR1 and CDR2: SGHDT and YYEEEE. Written as DNA, the CDR3 is TGTGCCAGCAGCTTACCCCGGGGAACTAACACTGAAGCTTTCTTT. Translated: CASSLPRGTNTEAFF.

The V gene is TRBV30, the J gene TRBJ2-2, with D possibly being TRBD1 (6 bases). CDR1 is GTSNPN, CDR2 SVGIG, per germline (reference sequence). V shed 7 bases and J shed 5 bases, with 17 bases lying between them. This CDR3 has 14 amino acids. The CDR3 sequence is CASQGSSATGELFF. In DNA, the CDR3 is TGTGCCTCACAGGGAAGTTCGGCTACCGGGGAGCTGTTTTTT. Using reference TRBV30 and TRBJ2-2 for the parts outside the CDR3, the full variable domain is SQTIHQWPATLVQPVGSPLSLECTVEGTSNPNLYWYRQAAGRGLQLLFYSVGIGQISSEVPQNLSASRPQDRQFILSSKKLLLSDSGFYLCASQGSSATGELFFGEGSRLTVL.

The chain couples TRBV2 to TRBJ2-1; 7 bases line up with TRBD2. The CDR3 consists of 11 residues. In germline, CDR1 is SNHLY, CDR2 FYNNEI. With V trimmed by 10 bases and J by 15 bases, 12 bases remained unmatched. CDR3 amino acids: CATPRGLGPFF. DNA of the CDR3: TGTGCCACCCCTCGAGGACTAGGTCCGTTCTTC.

This chain joins TRBV19 and TRBJ2-1; D gene unclear. Germline lookup yields CDR1 LNHDA and CDR2 SQIVND (reference sequence). The V gene lost 3 bases and the J gene lost 0 bases, with 9 bases spanning the gap. CDR3 size: 15 residues. DNA for the CDR3: TGTGCCAGTAGTATTGGCACCTTCTCCTACAATGAGCAGTTCTTC. Protein product: CASSIGTFSYNEQFF.

Concerning this clone: A read error may produce the germline difference seen at one junction end. The chain recombines TRBV10-3 with TRBJ1-1; TRBD1 is a possible D gene (5 bases). There are 14 residues in the CDR3. The V gene's germline CDR1 is ENHRY and CDR2 SYGVKD. The CDR3, as DNA: TGTGTCATCAGTGAATTTCGGGACCCCACTGAAGCTTTCTTT. It codes for CVISEFRDPTEAFF.

The CDR3 sequence: CASWRQQNTEAFF. The CDR3, as DNA: TGTGCCAGCTGGAGGCAACAGAACACTGAAGCTTTCTTT. The rearrangement uses TRBV2 and TRBJ1-1, with D hard to call. Germline V CDR1 and CDR2: SNHLY, FYNNEI. The CDR3 has 13 amino acids. The V end lost 8 bases, the J end lost 1 base, and 11 bases lay between the germline ends.

Details on this clone: Other nucleotide sequences from this sample produce the same CDR3. The chain joins TRBV6-2 or TRBV6-3 to TRBJ1-2; D not certain. V dropped 2 bases and J dropped 4 bases, with 2 bases sitting between them. The CDR3 sequence is 11 residues long. The germline CDR1 and CDR2 sequences are MNHEY and SVGEGT. This chain's CDR3 is CASSYSYGYTF. The CDR3 DNA reads TGTGCCAGCAGTTACAGCTATGGCTACACCTTC.

The V call is TRBV9, the J call TRBJ2-3; TRBD1 matches 8 bases. The ends lost 4 bases at V and 4 bases at J; junction bases unmatched: 11. The CDR3 runs to 16 residues. Germline values: CDR1 SGDLS, CDR2 YYNGEE. For the CDR3, the DNA is TGTGCCAGCAGCCTACGCCCCGGGACAGGAGCAGATACGCAGTATTTT. It is translated as CASSLRPGTGADTQYF.

The rearrangement joins TRBV10-3 to TRBJ1-2, with 10 bases identical to TRBD1. Per germline, CDR1 ENHRY and CDR2 SYGVKD. Trimming took 10 bases from V and 2 from J; bases not matched to a gene: 7. The CDR3 loop spans 14 amino acids. CDR3 in DNA: TGTGCCACCGGGACAGGGGACATCAACTATGGCTACACCTTC. Translating gives CATGTGDINYGYTF.

This clone was seen once. The chain links TRBV7-2 to TRBJ1-5; D not certain. V lost 5 bases and J lost 5, with 19 bases in between. This CDR3 region has 16 residues. Germline assignment: CDR1 SGHTA and CDR2 FQGNSA. The DNA of the CDR3 is TGTGCCAGCAGCCTGGGGTCGGGAACGCGACATCAGCCCCAGCATTTT. Translation gives CASSLGSGTRHQPQHF.

Points on this clone: A read error is possible here, since a much larger clone lies one base away. This chain uses TRBV4-1 with TRBJ1-2, with D hard to call. CDR3 length equals 15 residues. Trimming removed 0 bases at V and 6 bases at J, with 14 bases between. Germline V gene data show CDR1 as MGHRA and CDR2 as YSYEKL. CDR3 DNA: TGCGCCAGCAGCCAAGATGTCACTTGGGGAAATGGCTACACCTTC. Protein: CASSQDVTWGNGYTF.

The J gene is TRBJ1-2, the V gene TRBV19; 9 bases are shared with TRBD1. The V and J ends lost 4 bases and 6 bases, in that order; junction bases with no gene match: 6. CDR1 LNHDA and CDR2 SQIVND come from the germline V gene (reference sequence). The CDR3 length is 14 residues. The CDR3 nucleotides read TGTGCCAGTAGTACCTTAACAGGGGGCGATGGCTACACCTTC. It translates to CASSTLTGGDGYTF.

This clone is labeled medium-sized. The rearrangement uses TRBV7-2 and TRBJ1-1; tentatively, D is TRBD1 (6 bases). The CDR3 contains 15 residues. Per germline, CDR1 SGHTA and CDR2 FQGNSA. Trimming took off 4 bases at V and 7 bases at J, with 19 bases between the two ends. CDR3 nucleotides: TGTGCCAGCAGCTCGGGGGGAGTCGGGGGCCTTGAAGCTTTCTTT. This encodes CASSSGGVGGLEAFF.

Comment on this clone: One junction end does not reproduce the germline sequence, and a read error may be involved. V usage is TRBV9 and J usage is TRBJ2-3; 10 bases agree with TRBD2. CDR1 is SGDLS and CDR2 is YYNGEE in the germline V gene. The CDR3 extends over 16 amino acids. The CDR3 nucleotides are TGTGCCAGCAGCCCCCAGCGCGCCGCTAGCGGGGGTACGCAATATTTT. Translating gives CASSPQRAASGGTQYF.

The chain links TRBV6-5 to TRBJ2-1, with 9 bases lining up with TRBD2. V trimming: 5 bases; J trimming: 5 bases; junction bases outside the gene matches: 7. The germline V gene encodes CDR1 MNHEY and CDR2 SVGAGI. The CDR3 totals 15 residues. The CDR3 bases are TGTGCCAGCAGTCCCGGTATAGCGGGGGACAATGAGCAGTTCTTC. It is translated as CASSPGIAGDNEQFF.

The chain recombines TRBV19 with TRBJ1-3; the D gene is possibly TRBD1 (6 bases). With 10 bases removed from V and 8 bases from J, the gap between germline ends came to 21 bases. Looked up from germline, CDR1 is LNHDA and CDR2 is SQIVND (reference sequence). There are 14 residues in the CDR3. CDR3 sequence reads: CATQSSGSGDTIYF. CDR3 DNA sequence: TGTGCCACCCAATCGTCAGGCTCAGGGGACACCATATATTTT.

This rearrangement joins TRBV4-2 to TRBJ2-5; 8 bases line up with TRBD2. Germline loops: CDR1 LGHNA, CDR2 YNFKEQ. There are 16 residues in the CDR3. Germline trimming cut 4 bases from V and 5 bases from J; bases unmatched to any gene: 12. DNA of the CDR3: TGTGCCAGCAGCCGCAACGGGGGGGGGACGCAGGAGACCCAGTACTTC. It is translated as CASSRNGGGTQETQYF.

A few counts support this clone. The CDR3 coding sequence is TGTGCCTGGAGTGTTGGGCGCCGGACAACTAATGAAAAACTGTTTTTT. Amino acids: CAWSVGRRTTNEKLFF. The V and J genes are TRBV30 and TRBJ1-4; unclear D gene. Trimming removed 0 bases at V and 0 bases at J, with 11 bases between. The CDR3 runs to 16 residues. Germline V gives CDR1 GTSNPN, CDR2 SVGIG (reference sequence).

The gene calls are TRBV3-1 (or the pseudogene TRBV3-2) and TRBJ2-5; 9 nucleotides match TRBD2. This CDR3 has 13 residues. Germline CDR1 reads LGHDT; CDR2 reads YNNKEL (reference sequence). Trimming removed 3 bases from V and 7 bases from J; junction bases left unmatched: 3. Here the CDR3 DNA reads TGTGCCAGCAGCCAGGGACTAGCTGCGACCCAGTACTTC. It yields the protein CASSQGLAATQYF.